The T cell receptor (beta chain) under discussion was sequenced for a study of Ad26.COV2.S vaccination and SARS-CoV-2 variants. Looking at the study overall: Administration of Ad26.COV2.S was intramuscular, either once or twice 56 days apart.

The V gene's germline CDR1 is SEHNR and CDR2 FQNEAQ (reference sequence). The CDR3 has 14 residues. The V gene end was trimmed by 4 bases and the J gene end by 7 bases; junction bases not matched to a gene: 3. Method: immunoSEQ multiplex PCR; TCRdb's copy keeps in-frame clones and lacks some. The sample consists of 300,000 to 350,000 clones, roughly 90% of them appearing once. Stated treatment: roughly 19 received Ad26.COV2.S at low or high dose, single or two shots; several received placebo; per-sample allocation not given. Day 63 after the first vaccine or placebo injection was the time point for sampling.

The receptor's source is a person between 18 and 65 years old who received the Ad26.COV2.S COVID-19 vaccine or a placebo. The chain recombines TRBV7-9 with TRBJ2-3; 12 bases map to TRBD2. The material sequenced was peripheral blood, taken in a trial of Ad26.COV2.S vaccine versus placebo. The CDR3 here is CASSWTSGDHTQYF. For the CDR3, the DNA is TGTGCCAGCAGCTGGACTAGCGGGGACCATACGCAGTATTTT.